The rows below give T cell receptor beta chains drawn from one sample of a study of cytomegalovirus exposure and HLA in healthy donors. Assay: immunoSEQ multiplex PCR; the TCRdb copy retains only in-frame clones and omits some. This sample has 150,000 to 200,000 clones, with almost 85% found just once. Source material: PBMCs. The receptor set was obtained from a woman in her forties or fifties in good health and CMV-seronegative. CDR3s include the opening cysteine and the closing phenylalanine or tryptophan. The order of the fields is J gene, clone size, D gene, V gene, CDR3 protein, CDR3 DNA. A D gene is named only where the DNA matches it firmly. Not every row has a clone size; where given, it reads once, few, many or a size class.

>TRBJ1-2|.|TRBD1|TRBV7-9
CASRGEGAGEGYTF
TGTGCCAGCAGGGGTGAGGGGGCAGGGGAAGGCTACACCTTC
>TRBJ1-2|few|.|TRBV28
CASSSPAGNYGYTF
TGTGCCAGCAGCTCCCCAGCAGGGAACTATGGCTACACCTTC
>TRBJ2-2|.|.|TRBV19
CASSITQAANTGELFF
TGTGCCAGTAGTATAACACAGGCCGCGAACACCGGGGAGCTGTTTTTT
>TRBJ2-1|.|.|TRBV19
CASSYAGRYGEQFF
TGTGCCAGTAGTTACGCGGGACGTTATGGTGAGCAGTTCTTC
>TRBJ1-5|.|.|TRBV10-2
CASSVQANQPQHF
TGCGCCAGCAGTGTACAGGCGAATCAGCCCCAGCATTTT
>TRBJ2-2|.|.|TRBV29-1
CSVEGRGNTGELFF
TGCAGCGTTGAGGGTAGAGGGAACACCGGGGAGCTGTTTTTT
>TRBJ1-2|.|.|TRBV30
CAWGTWGGLVYGYTF
TGTGCCTGGGGCACTTGGGGGGGGTTGGTGTATGGCTACACCTTC
>TRBJ2-7|.|TRBD1|TRBV27
CASSLYPQGALGEQYF
TGTGCCAGCAGTTTATACCCCCAGGGGGCTTTGGGAGAGCAGTACTTC
>TRBJ2-1|.|TRBD2|TRBV5-4
CASSSHETSGSDEQFF
TGTGCCAGCAGCTCCCATGAGACTAGCGGGAGCGATGAGCAGTTCTTC
>TRBJ2-3|.|.|TRBV5-6
CASSGRGTQYF
TGTGCCAGCAGCGGCCGAGGTACGCAGTATTTT
>TRBJ1-1|.|.|TRBV28
CASILAGAEAFF
TGTGCCAGCATCCTTGCGGGGGCTGAAGCTTTCTTT
>TRBJ2-1|.|TRBD2|TRBV19
CASSTLAGGNYNEQFF
TGTGCCAGTAGTACCCTAGCGGGAGGGAATTACAATGAGCAGTTCTTC
>TRBJ2-7|once|TRBD2|TRBV7-2
CASSLTSGRYEQYF
TGTGCCAGCAGCTTAACTAGCGGGAGGTACGAGCAGTACTTC
>TRBJ1-1|.|.|TRBV4-1
CASSQAPRIQKNTEAFF
TGCGCCAGCAGCCAAGCGCCCAGAATCCAAAAGAACACTGAAGCTTTCTTT
>TRBJ2-7|.|.|TRBV27
CASSLRGRYEQYF
TGTGCCAGCAGTTTAAGAGGCCGCTACGAGCAGTACTTC
>TRBJ2-1|.|.|TRBV2
CASTPSRSLFF
TGTGCCAGCACTCCCTCCAGGTCTCTCTTCTTC
>TRBJ2-2|.|TRBD1|TRBV9
CASSHGQGDTGELFF
TGTGCCAGCAGCCACGGACAGGGGGACACCGGGGAGCTGTTTTTT
>TRBJ1-2|.|TRBD1|TRBV20-1
CQGQINYGYTF
TGCCAGGGACAGATCAACTATGGCTACACCTTC
>TRBJ2-3|.|.|TRBV7-9
CASSLFKRESGTDTQYF
TGTGCCAGCAGCTTATTTAAGAGGGAGAGTGGCACAGATACGCAGTATTTT
>TRBJ2-3|.|TRBD2|TRBV14
CASSQLSRAGGKDTQYF
TGTGCCAGCAGCCAACTATCACGAGCGGGAGGGAAAGATACGCAGTATTTT
>TRBJ2-1|.|TRBD2|TRBV9
CASSVELAGVDEQFF
TGTGCCAGCAGCGTAGAACTAGCGGGAGTGGATGAGCAGTTCTTC
>TRBJ1-1|once|TRBD1|TRBV7-2
CASSPPGQGRNTEAFF
TGTGCCAGCAGCCCGCCGGGACAGGGCCGGAACACTGAAGCTTTCTTT
>TRBJ2-2|.|TRBD2|TRBV19
CASTPTWRLAGAELFF
TGTGCCAGTACCCCAACCTGGAGGCTAGCGGGGGCGGAGCTGTTTTTT
>TRBJ2-1|.|TRBD2|TRBV2
CASTRERYNEQFF
TGTGCCAGCACGCGGGAGAGGTACAATGAGCAGTTCTTC
>TRBJ2-1|.|TRBD2|TRBV7-9
CASFLGRGGDEQFF
TGTGCCAGCTTCCTGGGGAGGGGAGGGGATGAGCAGTTCTTC
>TRBJ2-2|.|TRBD2|TRBV2
CARGLAGGNTGELFF
TGTGCCAGGGGACTAGCGGGGGGGAACACCGGGGAGCTGTTTTTT
>TRBJ1-1|.|.|TRBV7-3
CASSLYGGNTEAFF
TGTGCCAGCAGCTTATACGGGGGGAACACTGAAGCTTTCTTT
>TRBJ2-7|.|TRBD2|TRBV29-1
CSLRVVAGGGEQYF
TGCAGCTTGAGGGTGGTAGCGGGAGGGGGGGAGCAGTACTTC
>TRBJ1-2|.|.|TRBV11-2
CASSLSPPGQYGYTF
TGTGCCAGCAGCTTAAGTCCGCCAGGACAATATGGCTACACCTTC
>TRBJ1-1|few|.|TRBV7-9
CASSSQGNTEAFF
TGTGCCAGCAGCTCACAGGGGAACACTGAAGCTTTCTTT
>TRBJ2-7|.|TRBD2|TRBV7-6
CASSYAPAGGEQYF
TGTGCCAGCAGCTATGCCCCAGCGGGAGGCGAGCAGTACTTC
>TRBJ2-7|.|.|TRBV25-1
CASSEYEASGFYEQYF
TGTGCCAGCAGTGAATATGAGGCGTCAGGGTTCTACGAGCAGTACTTC
>TRBJ2-1|.|.|TRBV9
CASSAQDNYNEQFF
TGTGCCAGCAGCGCCCAGGACAACTACAATGAGCAGTTCTTC
>TRBJ2-6|once|TRBD1|TRBV14
CASSQGQGARGANVLTF
TGTGCCAGCAGCCAAGGGCAGGGGGCAAGGGGGGCCAACGTCCTGACTTTC
>TRBJ1-2|.|.|TRBV28
CASSFPSGYRGYTF
TGTGCCAGCAGTTTCCCTTCAGGATATCGGGGCTACACCTTC
>TRBJ1-1|.|TRBD1|TRBV6-1
CASTYRGSTEAFF
TGTGCCAGCACCTACAGGGGCTCCACTGAAGCTTTCTTT